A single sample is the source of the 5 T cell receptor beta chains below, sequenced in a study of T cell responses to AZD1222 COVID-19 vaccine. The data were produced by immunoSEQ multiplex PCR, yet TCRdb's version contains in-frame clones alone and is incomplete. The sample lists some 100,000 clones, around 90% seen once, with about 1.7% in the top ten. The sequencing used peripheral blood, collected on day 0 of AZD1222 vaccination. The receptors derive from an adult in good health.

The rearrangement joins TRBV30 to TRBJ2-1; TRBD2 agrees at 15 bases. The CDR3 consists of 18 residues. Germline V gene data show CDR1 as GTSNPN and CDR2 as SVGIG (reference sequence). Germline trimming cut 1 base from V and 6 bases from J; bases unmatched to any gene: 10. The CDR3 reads CAWSALGTSGRLGNEQFF. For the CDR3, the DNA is TGTGCCTGGAGTGCTCTTGGGACTAGCGGGAGGCTGGGCAATGAGCAGTTCTTC.

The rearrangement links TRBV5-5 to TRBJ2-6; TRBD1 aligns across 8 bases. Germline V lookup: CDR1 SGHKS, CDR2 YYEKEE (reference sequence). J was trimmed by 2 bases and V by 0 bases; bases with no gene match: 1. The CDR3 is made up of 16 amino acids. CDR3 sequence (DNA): TGTGCCAGCAGCTTGGCCAGGGGGCCTGGGGCCAACGTCCTGACTTTC. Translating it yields CASSLARGPGANVLTF.

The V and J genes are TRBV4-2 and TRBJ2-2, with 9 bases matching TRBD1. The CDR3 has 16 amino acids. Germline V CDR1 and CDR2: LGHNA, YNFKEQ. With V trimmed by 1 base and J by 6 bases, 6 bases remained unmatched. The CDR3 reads CASSQGTGELAGELFF. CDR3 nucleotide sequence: TGTGCCAGCAGCCAAGGGACAGGGGAATTGGCCGGGGAGCTGTTTTTT.

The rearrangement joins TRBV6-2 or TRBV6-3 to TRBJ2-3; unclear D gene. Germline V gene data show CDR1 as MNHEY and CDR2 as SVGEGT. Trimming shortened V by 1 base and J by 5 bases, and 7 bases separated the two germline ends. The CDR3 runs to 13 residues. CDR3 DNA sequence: TGTGCCAGCAGTTACTTCGTGAAAGATACGCAGTATTTT. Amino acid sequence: CASSYFVKDTQYF.

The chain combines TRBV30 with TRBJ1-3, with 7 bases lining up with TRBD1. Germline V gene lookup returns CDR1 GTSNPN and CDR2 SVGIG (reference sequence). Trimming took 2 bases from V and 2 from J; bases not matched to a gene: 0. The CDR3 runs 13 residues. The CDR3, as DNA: TGTGCCTGGAGTACAGGGGCTGGAAACACCATATATTTT. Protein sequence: CAWSTGAGNTIYF.